This T cell receptor (beta chain) appears in the sequencing data of a study of T cell repertoires in cytomegalovirus infection (dated by TCRdb to the late 2010s). Background for the entire study: Alongside well-studied HLA-B-restricted epitopes, the peptide stimulations were aimed at recently identified HLA-C-restricted CMV epitopes, whose presentation resists viral immunomodulation. Donor HLA type was relevant to the analysis, because carriage of CMV infection together with the matching HLA type was indicated by public TCR beta signatures.

Instrument used: Illumina HiSeq 1500. TCRdb cleaned the public reads at Q25 with fastp, built clones with MiXCR and kept in-frame beta chains. A single entry per CDR3 protein holds the most common genes and DNA from its merged rows. Here the sample has under 350,000 distinct CDR3 sequences; 22% occur a single time. The leading ten clones occupy roughly a fifth of the sample. Ten or more counts support this clonotype. Its cognate antigen has yet to be identified. No base-level quality is on record; no much larger clone is a single base apart. Study-level results and caveats: Carriers of CMV infection plus the relevant HLA type were discriminated by the cumulative frequency of public TCR beta family members in the study cohort and in an independent roughly 370-donor cohort. The ex vivo response was dominated by HLA-C-restricted CMV-specific TCR beta clonotypes, and the single most frequent clonotype in two of eight donors was supplied by these HLA-C-restricted clonotypes.

In light of the paper, this sample's treatment or condition label describes: in vitro stimulation with specific CMV peptide epitopes to enrich CMV-specific T cells. Its CDR3 holds 14 amino acids, cysteine through phenylalanine. This entry keeps only the CDR3 DNA: 42 bases, framed from base 1. V loses 0 bases of germline sequence and J loses 7 bases, and the interval between the two ends is 9 bases. The germline V gene (reference sequence) supplies CDR1 SEHNR and CDR2 FQNEAQ. This TCR derives from a human donor in good health (CMV status not recorded). Some clones in this sample may be carry-over from other donors' samples. In this chain, TRBV7-9 is recombined with TRBJ2-2; the D gene cannot be resolved reliably. Here the sequenced sample was cultured PBMCs, taken from culture after CMV antigen stimulation. The CDR3 loop reads CASSLAFLGGELFF. The nucleotides read TGTGCCAGCAGCTTAGCCTTCTTAGGCGGGGAGCTGTTTTTT.